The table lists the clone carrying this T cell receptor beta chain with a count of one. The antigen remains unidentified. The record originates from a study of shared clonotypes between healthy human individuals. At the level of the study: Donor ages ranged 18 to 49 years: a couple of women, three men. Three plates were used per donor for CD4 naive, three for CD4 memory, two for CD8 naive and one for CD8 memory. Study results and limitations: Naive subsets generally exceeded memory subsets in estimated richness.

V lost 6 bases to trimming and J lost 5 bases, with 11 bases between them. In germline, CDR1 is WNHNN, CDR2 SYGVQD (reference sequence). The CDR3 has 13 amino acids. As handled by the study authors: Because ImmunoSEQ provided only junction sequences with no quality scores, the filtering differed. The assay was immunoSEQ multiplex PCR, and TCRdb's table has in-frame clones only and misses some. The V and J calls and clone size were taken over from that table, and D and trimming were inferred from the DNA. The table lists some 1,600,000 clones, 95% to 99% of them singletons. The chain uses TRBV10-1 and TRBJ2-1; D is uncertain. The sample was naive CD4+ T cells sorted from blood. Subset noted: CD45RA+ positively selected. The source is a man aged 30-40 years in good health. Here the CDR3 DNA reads TGCGCCAGCAGAAAACAGCTTGACAATGAGCAGTTCTTC. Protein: CASRKQLDNEQFF.